This T cell receptor (beta chain) was sequenced for a study of cytomegalovirus exposure and HLA in healthy donors. Findings and caveats of the study: Common viral pathogens (according to a later analysis) appeared linked to several of the most significant clusters.

On this clone itself: Its specificity is unknown.

Germline V lookup: CDR1 SGDLS, CDR2 YYNGEE. The V gene lost 0 bases and the J gene lost 1 base, with 10 bases spanning the gap. This CDR3 is 15 amino acids long. A multiplex PCR was run with 60 Vbeta primers and 13 Jbeta primers. Profiling relied on immunoSEQ multiplex PCR, and the TCRdb table lists in-frame clones only, not all of them. Found here are 170,000 or so clones, 75% of them singletons; the top ten hold 2.9%. This sequence originates from a male donor in good health and CMV-seronegative. Sequencing used PBMCs. The V call is TRBV9, the J call TRBJ1-1; D not resolved. CDR3: CASSVDWAGNTEAFF. Written as DNA, the CDR3 is TGTGCCAGCAGCGTAGATTGGGCAGGGAACACTGAAGCTTTCTTT.